Shown below are 21 T cell receptor beta chains from a single sample sequenced in a study of OX40 agonist ivuxolimab in advanced cancers. Sequenced by immunoSEQ multiplex PCR; TCRdb stores in-frame clones only, minus some. Among approximately 74,000 clones listed, roughly 88% were seen once. The sample consisted of CD4+ or CD8+ T cells sorted from blood, taken in a trial of the OX40 agonist ivuxolimab. Receptors originate from an adult with an advanced solid tumor such as melanoma, head and neck, liver or kidney cancer.

V is TRBV28 and J is TRBJ1-2; 7 bases match TRBD1. Trimming removed 4 bases from V and 7 bases from J; junction bases left unmatched: 9. Germline V gene data show CDR1 as MDHEN and CDR2 as SYDVKM. CDR3 length: 14 residues. The CDR3: CASSSTGFVRGYTF. CDR3 DNA: TGTGCCAGCAGTTCGACAGGGTTTGTTCGTGGCTACACCTTC.

The chain couples TRBV28 to TRBJ2-3; TRBD2 aligns across 9 bases. The CDR3 covers 14 residues. Looked up from germline, CDR1 is MDHEN and CDR2 is SYDVKM. The V gene end was trimmed by 5 bases and the J gene end by 4 bases; junction bases not matched to a gene: 4. The CDR3 reads CASSSSGGADTQYF. Written as DNA, the CDR3 is TGTGCCAGCAGTAGTAGCGGGGGTGCAGATACGCAGTATTTT.

This chain links TRBV18 with TRBJ1-3, with D possibly being TRBD1 (6 bases). The ends were cut back, 6 bases at V and 2 bases at J, with 17 bases in the middle. This CDR3 comprises 16 residues. Per germline, CDR1 KGHSH and CDR2 LQKENI. The CDR3 DNA is TGTGCCAGCTCCAAAGGAAGGCAGGGGACTGGAAACACCATATATTTT. Translation gives CASSKGRQGTGNTIYF.

V is TRBV7-9 and J is TRBJ2-7, with a tentative D call TRBD2 (6 bases). V was shortened by 4 bases and J by 2 bases, with 12 bases between the two germline ends. Germline CDR1 SEHNR, CDR2 FQNEAQ (reference sequence). There are 14 residues in the CDR3. CDR3 DNA sequence: TGTGCCAGCAGCTGGGGGAGGCGGGCCTACGAGCAGTACTTC. It yields the protein CASSWGRRAYEQYF.

The chain couples TRBV21-1 to TRBJ2-5. TRBV21-1 counts as a pseudogene. This CDR3 has 17 amino acids. Written as DNA, the CDR3 is TGTGCCAGCAGCAAATTTAGACAACGACTCTGCCAAGAGACCCAGTACTTC. Translated, it gives CASSKFRQRLCQETQYF.

The CDR3 is CASRSRARQVSNTGELFF. The CDR3 nucleotides are TGTGCCAGCAGATCAAGGGCGCGACAGGTATCGAACACCGGGGAGCTGTTTTTT. The chain links TRBV7-9 to TRBJ2-2; D perhaps matches TRBD1 (6 bases). The V end lost 6 bases, the J end lost 0 bases, and 20 bases lay between the germline ends. The germline V gene encodes CDR1 SEHNR and CDR2 FQNEAQ (reference sequence). The CDR3 has 18 amino acids.

The gene calls are TRBV7-9 and TRBJ2-1; TRBD2 is a possible D gene (6 bases). V lost 0 bases, J lost 10 bases, and 13 bases lay in between. Germline values: CDR1 SEHNR, CDR2 FQNEAQ (reference sequence). CDR3 size: 14 residues. The CDR3 loop is CASSLAPSAGEQFF. CDR3 DNA sequence: TGTGCCAGCAGCTTAGCGCCCAGCGCGGGAGAGCAGTTCTTC.

This chain joins TRBV11-3 and TRBJ2-3, with D maybe TRBD2 (5 bases). The CDR3 runs to 14 residues. Trimming removed 3 bases from V and 0 bases from J, with 7 bases in between. Looked up from germline, CDR1 is SGHNT and CDR2 is YENEEA. The CDR3 sequence is CASSLDSSTDTQYF. In DNA, the CDR3 is TGTGCCAGCAGCTTGGACTCTAGCACAGATACGCAGTATTTT.

The rearrangement joins TRBV7-9 to TRBJ2-3, with unresolved D. V lost 4 bases and J lost 3, with 11 bases in between. Germline V gene data show CDR1 as SEHNR and CDR2 as FQNEAQ (reference sequence). The CDR3 length is 14 residues. The CDR3 spells CASSSGLGTDTQYF. The DNA for the CDR3 is TGTGCCAGCAGCTCCGGGCTGGGGACAGATACGCAGTATTTT.

The chain joins TRBV11-3 to TRBJ2-7, with 11 bases lining up with TRBD1. Germline V gene lookup returns CDR1 SGHNT and CDR2 YENEEA. After removal of 5 bases from V and 4 bases from J, the junction contained 7 bases not matched to a gene. The CDR3 extends over 15 amino acids. The DNA for the CDR3 is TGTGCCAGCAGCGCCGAGGGACAGGGGGGTTACGAGCAGTACTTC. Encoded protein: CASSAEGQGGYEQYF.

The CDR3 protein is CASSPGRGEAFF. The DNA of the CDR3 is TGTGCCAGCAGCCCCGGGAGGGGTGAAGCTTTCTTT. The rearrangement joins TRBV7-9 to TRBJ1-1, with a weak D call TRBD1 (5 bases). There are 12 residues in the CDR3. The germline gives CDR1 SEHNR, CDR2 FQNEAQ (reference sequence). V lost 5 bases to trimming and J lost 7 bases, with 11 bases between them. Based on the CDR3 plus reference TRBV7-9 and TRBJ1-1, the full variable domain is DTGVSQNPRHKITKRGQNVTFRCDPISEHNRLYWYRQTLGQGPEFLTYFQNEAQLEKSRLLSDRFSAERPKGSFSTLEIQRTEQGDSAMYLCASSPGRGEAFFGQGTRLTVV.

V is TRBV6-6 and J is TRBJ2-3, with TRBD2 identical over 8 bases. Germline CDR1 is MNHNY and CDR2 is SVGAGI (reference sequence). V lost 7 bases and J lost 5; bases outside the gene matches: 8. The CDR3 sequence is 14 residues long. The CDR3, as DNA: TGTGCCAGCATCCCTGCGGGAGGAGGAGATACGCAGTATTTT. This codes for CASIPAGGGDTQYF.

This clone came up once. The chain recombines TRBV14 with TRBJ1-1; D is ambiguous. CDR1 SGHDN and CDR2 FVKESK come from the germline V gene. This CDR3 is built from 15 residues. Deletions cut 0 bases from V and 8 bases from J, with 16 bases between. CDR3 sequence: CASSQDLKIITEAFF. The CDR3 DNA reads as TGTGCCAGCAGCCAAGATCTTAAAATCATTACGGAAGCTTTCTTT.

The chain carries TRBV5-5 and TRBJ1-6; 8 nucleotides line up with TRBD1. This CDR3 contains 16 residues. V was clipped by 4 bases and J by 10 bases; unmatched bases: 13. From germline, CDR1 is SGHKS and CDR2 YYEKEE (reference sequence). The CDR3: CASSINPGGGWSPLHF. CDR3 nucleotide sequence: TGTGCCAGCAGCATAAACCCAGGGGGCGGTTGGTCACCCCTCCACTTT. The full variable domain, its missing parts supplied by reference TRBV5-5 and TRBJ1-6, is DAGVTQSPTHLIKTRGQQVTLRCSPISGHKSVSWYQQVLGQGPQFIFQYYEKEERGRGNFPDRFSARQFPNYSSELNVNALLLGDSALYLCASSINPGGGWSPLHFGNGTRLTVT.

In its sample, this clone was seen once. The chain couples TRBV7-2 to TRBJ2-7; 8 bases are shared with TRBD2. Trimming at V came to 4 bases and at J to 6 bases, leaving 14 bases not matched to a gene. Germline CDR1 reads SGHTA; CDR2 reads FQGNSA. This CDR3 contains 16 residues. The chain's CDR3 is CASSSPGIAGIGEQYF. The CDR3 coding sequence is TGTGCCAGCAGCTCCCCAGGGATAGCGGGAATTGGCGAGCAGTACTTC.

The CDR3 loop reads CASSLNWNNEQFF. As DNA, the CDR3 is TGCGCCAGCAGCTTAAATTGGAACAATGAGCAGTTCTTC. V is TRBV5-1 and J is TRBJ2-1, with D uncertain. The germline V gene encodes CDR1 SGHRS and CDR2 YFSETQ. Trimming took 2 bases from V and 5 from J, leaving 8 bases between them. This CDR3 has 13 amino acids.

Comment on this clone: Germline is not matched at one junction end, which may reflect a read error. The V call is TRBV30, the J call TRBJ1-6, with D possibly matching TRBD1 (5 bases). Per germline, CDR1 GTSNPN and CDR2 SVGIG (reference sequence). The CDR3 covers 14 residues. This chain's CDR3 is CAWSVGGIGSPIHF. CDR3 coding DNA: TGTGCCTGGAGTGTCGGGGGGATAGGATCACCCATCCACTTT.

Only one count was recorded for this clone. The genes are TRBV5-1 and TRBJ1-2, with D tentatively TRBD1 (5 bases). The V end was cut by 0 bases, the J end by 6 bases, with 12 bases between. The germline CDR1 and CDR2 sequences are SGHRS and YFSETQ. CDR3 size: 14 residues. CDR3 DNA sequence: TGCGCCAGCAGCTTGGCCCTGGGGGGAAATGGCTACACCTTC. Translating gives CASSLALGGNGYTF. The full variable domain, with the rest looked up from reference TRBV5-1 and TRBJ1-2, is KAGVTQTPRYLIKTRGQQVTLSCSPISGHRSVSWYQQTPGQGLQFLFEYFSETQRNKGNFPGRFSGRQFSNSRSEMNVSTLELGDSALYLCASSLALGGNGYTFGSGTRLTVV.

V usage is TRBV7-2 and J usage is TRBJ2-7; no clear D. The CDR3 contains 14 residues. Germline values: CDR1 SGHTA, CDR2 FQGNSA. The germline V and J ends were trimmed by 0 bases and 5 bases, with 11 bases remaining between them. DNA of the CDR3: TGTGCCAGCAGCTTAGCCCGAGGCGACCACGAGCAGTACTTC. Protein sequence: CASSLARGDHEQYF.

The genes are TRBV5-1 and TRBJ1-1; TRBD1 is a possible D gene (5 bases). Trimming removed 0 bases from V and 10 bases from J, with 13 bases in between. There are 13 residues in the CDR3. The germline CDR1 and CDR2 sequences are SGHRS and YFSETQ. The CDR3, as DNA: TGCGCCAGCAGCTTGGCAGGCAGGGAGGTAGCTTTCTTT. Translated, it gives CASSLAGREVAFF.

The chain is built from TRBV5-4 and TRBJ2-5; D might be TRBD2 (5 bases). CDR3 length: 14 amino acids. Trimming removed 0 bases from V and 3 bases from J, with 9 bases in between. Germline CDR1 and CDR2: SGHNT and YYREEE (reference sequence). The CDR3 loop reads CASSLVAHKETQYF. CDR3 bases: TGTGCCAGCAGCTTGGTAGCGCACAAAGAGACCCAGTACTTC. The full variable domain, rest sourced from reference TRBV5-4 and TRBJ2-5, is ETGVTQSPTHLIKTRGQQVTLRCSSQSGHNTVSWYQQALGQGPQFIFQYYREEENGRGNFPPRFSGLQFPNYSSELNVNALELDDSALYLCASSLVAHKETQYFGPGTRLLVL.